The rows below give T cell receptor beta chains drawn from one sample of a study of somatic mutations in cytotoxic T cells in rheumatoid arthritis. Only in-frame clones appear in the TCRdb table, and some are missing; sequencing was by immunoSEQ multiplex PCR. The profile shows just over 15,000 clones, about four fifths of them singletons. Material for sequencing was CD8+ T cells sorted from blood. Receptor source: an adult with rheumatoid arthritis. Each CDR3 is given with its conserved first and last residue. The D gene is left open where the match is weak. Not all rows give a size; the values are once, few, many and, for expanded clones, a class.

d_gene	j_gene	abundance	v_gene	CDR3aa	CDR3nt
TRBD2	TRBJ2-7	NA	TRBV9	CASSPRSPGGEQYF	TGTGCCAGCAGCCCGCGATCCCCGGGGGGCGAGCAGTACTTC
TRBD1	TRBJ1-1	NA	TRBV11-2	CASSLQYRGYGTEAFF	TGTGCCAGCAGCTTACAATACAGGGGCTATGGCACTGAAGCTTTCTTT
TRBD1	TRBJ1-2	once	TRBV2	CASGGTGSAKGYTF	TGTGCCAGCGGAGGGACAGGGAGCGCAAAGGGCTACACCTTC
TRBD1	TRBJ2-7	NA	TRBV7-9	CASSPSGGYEQYF	TGTGCCAGCAGCCCCTCAGGGGGCTACGAGCAGTACTTC
NA	TRBJ1-1	once	TRBV4-1	CASSQGLAYGTEAFF	TGCGCCAGCAGCCAGGGGTTGGCATATGGCACTGAAGCTTTCTTT
NA	TRBJ2-7	NA	TRBV10-1	CASSDEVPASEQYF	TGCGCCAGCAGTGACGAGGTTCCAGCCTCCGAGCAGTACTTC
NA	TRBJ1-1	NA	TRBV29-1	CSVLGPRTEAFF	TGCAGCGTTCTGGGGCCCCGGACTGAAGCTTTCTTT
NA	TRBJ2-1	NA	TRBV5-4	CASSLAPGTQSEQFF	TGTGCCAGCAGCTTGGCGCCCGGGACTCAGAGTGAGCAGTTCTTC
NA	TRBJ1-4	NA	TRBV2	CASSDVFLGNEKLFF	TGTGCCAGCAGTGACGTTTTTTTGGGTAACGAAAAACTGTTTTTT
TRBD1	TRBJ1-5	NA	TRBV6-1	CASSEPGTGRRSIDQPQHF	TGTGCCAGCAGTGAACCGGGGACAGGTCGTCGGAGCATCGATCAGCCCCAGCATTTT
NA	TRBJ2-4	once	TRBV27	CASSLQGTVAKNIQYF	TGTGCCAGCAGTTTACAGGGAACAGTAGCCAAAAACATTCAGTACTTC
NA	TRBJ1-5	NA	TRBV27	CASSLVSNQPQHF	TGTGCCAGCAGCCTTGTTAGCAATCAGCCCCAGCATTTT
TRBD2	TRBJ2-1	NA	TRBV7-9	CASSSTSGRAVDEQFF	TGTGCCAGCAGCTCGACTAGCGGGAGGGCCGTGGATGAGCAGTTCTTC
NA	TRBJ2-3	NA	TRBV7-8	CAITGPDTQYF	TGTGCCATTACGGGTCCAGATACGCAGTATTTT
NA	TRBJ2-3	NA	TRBV28	CATRRLFPSSTDTQYF	TGTGCCACCCGGCGGCTGTTCCCTTCTAGCACAGATACGCAGTATTTT
NA	TRBJ2-1	NA	TRBV11-3	CASSLDAFPYNEQFF	TGTGCCAGCAGCTTAGACGCCTTCCCCTACAATGAGCAGTTCTTC
TRBD1	TRBJ1-5	NA	TRBV19	CASTPTGIGNQPQHF	TGTGCCAGTACCCCGACAGGGATCGGCAATCAGCCCCAGCATTTT
NA	TRBJ1-1	few	TRBV7-9	CASSFKTATEAFF	TGTGCCAGCAGCTTTAAAACGGCTACCGAAGCTTTCTTT